The 7 T cell receptor beta chains given below trace back to one sample, sequenced in a study of T cells in Graves' hyperthyroidism and ophthalmopathy. Using RNA transcripts as the source, TCR beta CDR3 regions were amplified. The HTBI primer set drove a first-round RT-PCR of the TCR CDR3. In TCRdb, the multiplex PCR reads were re-called with MiXCR into one record per CDR3 protein. The sample has over 700,000 distinct CDR3 sequences; approximately 40% are singletons. Sequences were obtained from blood. These receptor sequences come from a man younger than 35 with Graves' hyperthyroidism.

This clonotype was observed a few times. The chain carries TRBV7-6 and TRBJ2-5; 14 positions match TRBD2. The V gene end was trimmed by 5 bases and the J gene end by 1 base; junction bases not matched to a gene: 6. This CDR3 is 17 amino acids long. Germline assignment: CDR1 SGHVS and CDR2 FNYEAQ. This CDR3 reads CASSPGTSGGFQETQYF. DNA for the CDR3: TGTGCCAGCAGCCCTGGGACTAGCGGGGGATTCCAAGAGACCCAGTACTTC.

This clonotype has just a few counts. The V gene is TRBV4-1, the J gene TRBJ1-1; a possible D gene is TRBD1 (5 bases). The CDR3 loop spans 13 amino acids. Trimming stripped 10 bases from V and 1 base from J, with 13 bases between. Germline values: CDR1 MGHRA, CDR2 YSYEKL. The CDR3 bases are TGCGCCACCCGGGGGGTAGGGAACACTGAAGCTTTCTTT. This sequence encodes CATRGVGNTEAFF.

This clonotype was observed a handful of times. The gene calls are TRBV19 and TRBJ2-7; TRBD1 matches 9 bases. The CDR3 runs 16 residues. Germline V gene data show CDR1 as LNHDA and CDR2 as SQIVND (reference sequence). Trimming cost V 6 bases and J 4 bases; bases outside gene matches: 13. The CDR3 DNA reads TGTGCCAGTAGCACTCCCGCCGGGACAGGGTTGTACGAGCAGTACTTC. Protein: CASSTPAGTGLYEQYF.

There are many counts of this clonotype. The rearrangement uses TRBV15 and TRBJ1-6; TRBD1 is a possible D gene (6 bases). The CDR3 is 15 residues long. CDR1 and CDR2 (germline): LNHNV, YYDKDF (reference sequence). Trimming took off 4 bases at V and 7 bases at J, with 14 bases between the two ends. The CDR3, as DNA: TGTGCCACCAGCATGATGGGCAGGGGAAATTCACCCCTCCACTTT. Translation: CATSMMGRGNSPLHF. The whole variable domain, remainder taken from reference TRBV15 and TRBJ1-6, is DAMVIQNPRYQVTQFGKPVTLSCSQTLNHNVMYWYQQKSSQAPKLLFHYYDKDFNNEADTPDNFQSRRPNTSFCFLDIRSPGLGDTAMYLCATSMMGRGNSPLHFGNGTRLTVT.

The V and J genes are TRBV7-6 and TRBJ2-3, with a tentative D call TRBD2 (5 bases). The V and J ends lost 5 bases and 4 bases respectively, with 13 bases between them. CDR3 length equals 14 residues. Germline V gives CDR1 SGHVS, CDR2 FNYEAQ. DNA for the CDR3: TGTGCCAGCAGCGGGAGTCACGGGGCAGATACGCAGTATTTT. Residues: CASSGSHGADTQYF.

The gene calls are TRBV7-3 and TRBJ2-2; tentatively, D is TRBD1 (5 bases). CDR1 SGHTA and CDR2 FQGTGA come from the germline V gene. The V end was cut by 1 base, the J end by 5 bases, with 11 bases between. The CDR3 contains 15 residues. CDR3 sequence (DNA): TGTGCCAGCAGCTTAAGGGCAGGGCCTACCGGGGAGCTGTTTTTT. It translates to CASSLRAGPTGELFF.

V gene TRBV20-1 combines with J gene TRBJ1-3; D gene unclear. Trimming took 5 bases from V and 0 from J, leaving 8 bases between them. Germline lookup yields CDR1 DFQATT and CDR2 SNEGSKA (reference sequence). CDR3 size: 13 residues. The CDR3 spells CSAAIFSGNTIYF. The CDR3 DNA reads as TGCAGTGCTGCAATATTCTCTGGAAACACCATATATTTT.